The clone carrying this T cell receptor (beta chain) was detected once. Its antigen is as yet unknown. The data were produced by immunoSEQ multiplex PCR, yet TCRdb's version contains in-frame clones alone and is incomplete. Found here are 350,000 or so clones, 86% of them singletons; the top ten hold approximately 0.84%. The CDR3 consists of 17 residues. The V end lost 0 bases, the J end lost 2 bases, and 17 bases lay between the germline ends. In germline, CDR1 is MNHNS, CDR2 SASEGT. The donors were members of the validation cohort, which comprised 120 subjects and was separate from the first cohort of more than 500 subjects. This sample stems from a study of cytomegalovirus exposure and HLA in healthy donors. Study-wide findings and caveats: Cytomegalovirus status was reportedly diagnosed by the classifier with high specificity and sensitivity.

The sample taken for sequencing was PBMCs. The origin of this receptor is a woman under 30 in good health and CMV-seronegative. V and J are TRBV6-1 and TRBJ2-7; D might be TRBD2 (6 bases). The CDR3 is CASSEAGRTSFTYEQYF. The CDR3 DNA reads TGTGCCAGCAGTGAAGCGGGGAGGACCTCTTTCACCTACGAGCAGTACTTC.